This TCR beta chain is drawn from a study of CD8+ T cells in alopecia areata (dated by TCRdb to 2017 to 2018). Regarding the study in general: The treated patients took part in an open-label pilot trial in which moderate-to-severe alopecia areata was treated with oral tofacitinib at 5 to 10 mg twice daily. Patients received tofacitinib for 6 to 18 months and were then followed off drug for 6 months to check for delayed response and recurrence. The study used high-throughput TCRbeta sequencing to examine T cell clonal expansion in alopecia areata, in both the C3H/HeJ mouse model and human patients. On the human side, TCRbeta sequencing was run on scalp tissue and on sorted CD4+ and CD8+ peripheral blood T cells from healthy controls and from alopecia areata patients with either patchy or totalis/universalis disease. Tofacitinib-treated patients had biopsies at baseline and at 4 and 24 weeks of treatment, with a later scalp biopsy in several patients. Scalp clonality was compared across normal scalp (n=4), patchy alopecia areata scalp (n=8), and alopecia totalis/universalis scalp (n=8). RNA was extracted with the PAXgene miRNA kit for fixed scalp, the miRNeasy kit for PBMCs, and the RNeasy kit for mouse skin. TCRbeta CDR3 regions were amplified by immunoSEQ multiplex PCR using 35 Vbeta forward and 13 Jbeta reverse primers. Results the study describes overall, beyond this receptor: Shared TCR sequences between patients were less evident than in mice, which may be partly attributable to HLA diversity in the patient population. Unlike mouse skin, which is dominated by gammadelta T cells, normal human skin has resident alphabeta T cells that are also sequenced, and this complicates analysis of the scalp TCR repertoire. Higher clonality and more expanded CD8+ clones were observed in lesional scalp than in normal scalp, particularly in alopecia totalis/universalis, a finding suggestive of antigenic drive.

As for this clone: It lacks a known antigen. The sample holds no much larger clone one base away, and base qualities are not on file.

The method was the immunoSEQ multiplex PCR assay. RNA was extracted from all samples and reverse transcribed into cDNA, which served as template for TCR sequencing. SuperScript III was used for first-strand cDNA synthesis, primed with a 2:1 mix of oligo-dT and random hexamers. Amplification bias was assessed with a synthetic immune receptor repertoire, and residual bias was removed computationally. The published analysis was carried out like this. Raw reads were preprocessed for error removal, and CDR3 was defined according to IMGT conventions as running from the conserved cysteine to phenylalanine. Clonality was computed by normalizing Shannon entropy by log2 of the number of productive unique TCRs and subtracting the result from 1. CD4 or CD8 identity of scalp clones was inferred by cross-referencing scalp TCRbeta sequences with sorted blood CD4 and CD8 repertoires. The clones in this table, taken by TCRdb from immuneACCESS, are in-frame only. Not every clone is retained; where verified, under half of the shortfall comes from an unresolved V gene, and the cause of the rest is unknown. The DNA gave D and trimming, while V, J and clone size come from that table. This sample holds more than 200,000 clones; roughly 69% were observed only once. The ten largest clonotypes hold 1.2% of the sample.

V loses 2 bases of germline sequence and J loses 1 base, and the interval between the two ends is 8 bases. Via the germline V gene, CDR1 is SGHTA and CDR2 FQGTGA. The CDR3 measures 14 amino acids from cysteine to phenylalanine. This entry keeps only the CDR3 DNA: 42 bases, framed from base 1. According to the study, the label for this sample's time point signals: baseline before oral tofacitinib. Peripheral blood and lesional scalp punch biopsies were obtained from patients with alopecia areata. PBMCs were separated by density centrifugation and stained for CD3, CD4 and CD8, after which CD4+ and CD8+ T cells were sorted on a FACSAria.

This TCR derives from a human donor with alopecia areata. The material sequenced was CD4+ T cells sorted from blood, taken at week 0. The rearranged chain carries TRBV7-3 and TRBJ1-1; possibly the D gene is TRBD1, per 5 matching bases. The bases are TGTGCCAGCAGCTTAGGACACGCGAACACTGAAGCTTTCTTT. Its translation reads: CASSLGHANTEAFF.